This entry lists 9 T cell receptor beta chains sequenced from one sample in a study of blood T cell repertoires in COVID-19. TCRdb's copy holds only in-frame clones and misses some; the assay was immunoSEQ multiplex PCR. The table records approximately 210,000 clones, roughly 80% of them present only once. Sequenced sample: peripheral blood. These receptors came from a human donor in a cohort sampled during active COVID-19.

The gene calls are TRBV12-3 or TRBV12-4 and TRBJ1-2, with 8 bases lining up with TRBD1. The junction had 7 bases not matched to a gene; V was cut back by 6 bases and J by 7 bases. The length of the CDR3 is 13 residues. CDR3 sequence (DNA): TGTGCCAGCAGCCGGACAGGGTCGCTTGGCTACACCTTC. This gives the protein CASSRTGSLGYTF.

The chain joins TRBV18 to TRBJ1-1; D may be TRBD1 (6 bases). The V gene lost 3 bases and the J gene lost 2 bases, with 16 bases spanning the gap. The germline V gene has CDR1 KGHSH and CDR2 LQKENI. The CDR3 runs 16 residues. CDR3 in DNA: TGTGCCAGCTCACCGTTCGATGACAGGCTAAACACTGAAGCTTTCTTT. Protein sequence: CASSPFDDRLNTEAFF.

V gene TRBV7-2 combines with J gene TRBJ1-3, with a tentative D call TRBD1 (5 bases). Trimming shortened V by 5 bases and J by 0 bases, and 11 bases separated the two germline ends. The length of the CDR3 is 15 residues. Germline V CDR1 and CDR2: SGHTA, FQGNSA. The CDR3 nucleotides read TGTGCCAGCAGCCCCTCGGGGGACTCTGGAAACACCATATATTTT. Amino acids: CASSPSGDSGNTIYF. Supplemented by reference TRBV7-2 and TRBJ1-3, the full variable domain reads GAGVSQSPSNKVTEKGKDVELRCDPISGHTALYWYRQSLGQGLEFLIYFQGNSAPDKSGLPSDRFSAERTGGSVSTLTIQRTQQEDSAVYLCASSPSGDSGNTIYFGEGSWLTVV.

The J gene is TRBJ1-4, the V gene TRBV3-1 (or the pseudogene TRBV3-2); possibly TRBD1 for D (5 bases). This CDR3 is built from 14 residues. Per germline, CDR1 LGHDT and CDR2 YNNKEL (reference sequence). With 2 bases removed from V and 3 bases from J, the gap between germline ends came to 7 bases. CDR3 sequence reads: CASSQTGSNEKLFF. CDR3 DNA: TGTGCCAGCAGCCAAACAGGATCTAATGAAAAACTGTTTTTT.

CDR3 bases: TGTGCCAGCAGAGCTCAAGGGGTCGGGCAGTACTTC. Translated: CASRAQGVGQYF. The chain uses TRBV28 and TRBJ2-7; D is perhaps TRBD1 (5 bases). Deletions cut 6 bases from V and 9 bases from J, with 15 bases between. The CDR3 covers 12 residues. The germline CDR1 and CDR2 sequences are MDHEN and SYDVKM.

There are many counts of this clone. Distinct nucleotide sequences in the sample also encode this CDR3. The rearrangement uses TRBV9 and TRBJ1-1; D gene unclear. Per the germline V gene, CDR1 is SGDLS and CDR2 is YYNGEE. The CDR3 runs 13 residues. With 0 bases removed from V and 0 bases from J, the gap between germline ends came to 3 bases. The CDR3 nucleotides are TGTGCCAGCAGCGTAGCTGTGAACACTGAAGCTTTCTTT. Translating it yields CASSVAVNTEAFF. The full variable domain, in which reference TRBV9 and TRBJ1-1 provide the parts outside the CDR3, is DSGVTQTPKHLITATGQRVTLRCSPRSGDLSVYWYQQSLDQGLQFLIQYYNGEERAKGNILERFSAQQFPDLHSELNLSSLELGDSALYFCASSVAVNTEAFFGQGTRLTVV.

This chain links TRBV10-3 with TRBJ2-2, with TRBD2 matching 7 bases. CDR3 length: 15 residues. V lost 2 bases to trimming and J lost 5 bases; unmatched junction nucleotides: 5. Germline V gene lookup returns CDR1 ENHRY and CDR2 SYGVKD. CDR3 in amino acids: CAISEGGGPTGELFF. The CDR3 nucleotides are TGTGCCATCAGTGAGGGGGGAGGGCCTACCGGGGAGCTGTTTTTT.

The sample holds a few counts of this clone. The chain carries TRBV15 and TRBJ1-5; D call uncertain. Trimming stripped 0 bases from V and 6 bases from J, with 12 bases between. The CDR3 has 15 residues. Germline-derived CDR1 and CDR2 are LNHNV and YYDKDF (reference sequence). In DNA form, the CDR3 reads TGTGCCACCAGCAGAGACCAGGCAACCGGTCAGCCCCAGCATTTT. This gives the protein CATSRDQATGQPQHF. Looking up the rest from reference TRBV15 and TRBJ1-5 gives the full variable domain: DAMVIQNPRYQVTQFGKPVTLSCSQTLNHNVMYWYQQKSSQAPKLLFHYYDKDFNNEADTPDNFQSRRPNTSFCFLDIRSPGLGDTAMYLCATSRDQATGQPQHFGDGTRLSIL.

The rearrangement links TRBV30 to TRBJ1-1; no clear D gene. CDR1 GTSNPN and CDR2 SVGIG come from the germline V gene (reference sequence). V dropped 4 bases and J dropped 6 bases, with 15 bases sitting between them. CDR3 length: 13 amino acids. CDR3 in DNA: TGTGCCTGGAACCTAATAGATGAGTCTGAAGCTTTCTTT. As protein: CAWNLIDESEAFF.